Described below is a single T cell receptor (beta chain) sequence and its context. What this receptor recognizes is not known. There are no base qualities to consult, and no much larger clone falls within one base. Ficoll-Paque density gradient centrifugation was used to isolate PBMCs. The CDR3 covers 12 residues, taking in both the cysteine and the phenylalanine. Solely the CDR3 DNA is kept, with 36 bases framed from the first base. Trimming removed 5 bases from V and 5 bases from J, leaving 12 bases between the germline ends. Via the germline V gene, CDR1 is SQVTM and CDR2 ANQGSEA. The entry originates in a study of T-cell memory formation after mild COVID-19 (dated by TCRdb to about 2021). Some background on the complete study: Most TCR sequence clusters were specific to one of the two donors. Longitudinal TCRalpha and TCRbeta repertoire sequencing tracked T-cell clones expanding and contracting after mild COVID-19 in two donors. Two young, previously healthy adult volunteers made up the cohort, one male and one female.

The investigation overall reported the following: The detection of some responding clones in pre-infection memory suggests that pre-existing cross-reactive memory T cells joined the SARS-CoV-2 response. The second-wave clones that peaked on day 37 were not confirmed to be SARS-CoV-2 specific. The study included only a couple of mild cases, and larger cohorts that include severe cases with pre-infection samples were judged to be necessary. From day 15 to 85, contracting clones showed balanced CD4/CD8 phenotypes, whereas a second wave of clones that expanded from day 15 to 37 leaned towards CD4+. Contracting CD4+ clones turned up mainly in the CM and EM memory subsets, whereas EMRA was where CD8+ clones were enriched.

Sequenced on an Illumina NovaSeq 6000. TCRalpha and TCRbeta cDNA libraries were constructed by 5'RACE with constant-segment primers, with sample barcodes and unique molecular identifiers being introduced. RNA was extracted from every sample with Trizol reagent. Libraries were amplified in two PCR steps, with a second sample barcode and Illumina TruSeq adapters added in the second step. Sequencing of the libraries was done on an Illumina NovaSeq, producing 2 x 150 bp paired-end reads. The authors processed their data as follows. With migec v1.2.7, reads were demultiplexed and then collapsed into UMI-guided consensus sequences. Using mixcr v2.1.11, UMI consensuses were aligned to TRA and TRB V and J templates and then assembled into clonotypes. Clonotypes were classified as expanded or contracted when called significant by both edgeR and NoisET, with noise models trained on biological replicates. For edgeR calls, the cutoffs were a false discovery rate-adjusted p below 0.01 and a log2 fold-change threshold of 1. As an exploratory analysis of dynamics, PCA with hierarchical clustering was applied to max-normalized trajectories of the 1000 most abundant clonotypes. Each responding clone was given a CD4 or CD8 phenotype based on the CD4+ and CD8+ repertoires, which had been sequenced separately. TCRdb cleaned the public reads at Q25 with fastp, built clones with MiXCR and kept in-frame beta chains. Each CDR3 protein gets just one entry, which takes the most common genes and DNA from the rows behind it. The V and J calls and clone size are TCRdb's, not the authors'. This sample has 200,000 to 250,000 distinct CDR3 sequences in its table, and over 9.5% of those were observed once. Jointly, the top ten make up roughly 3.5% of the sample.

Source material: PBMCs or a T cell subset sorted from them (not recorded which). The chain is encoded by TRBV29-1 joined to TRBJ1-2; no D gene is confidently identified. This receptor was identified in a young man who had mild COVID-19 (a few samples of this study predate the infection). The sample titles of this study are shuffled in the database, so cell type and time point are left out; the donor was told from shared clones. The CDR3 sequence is CSVKGRDYGYTF. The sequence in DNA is TGCAGCGTTAAGGGAAGAGATTATGGCTACACCTTC.